This is a list of T cell receptor beta chains from one sample in a study of blood T cell repertoires in COVID-19. Clones were read by immunoSEQ multiplex PCR, and TCRdb kept only the in-frame ones, dropping some. The sample gives a few hundred thousand clones, 70% to 90% of which show up once; approximately 5.3% is in the top ten. Specimen: PBMCs or T cells enriched from blood (not recorded which). Every receptor here comes from a woman in her twenties or thirties who had recovered from COVID-19. The CDR3 runs from the conserved cysteine through the conserved F or W. D genes are given only for firm matches. Clone size is shown for a subset of rows, as once, few, many or a class of expanded clone.

CDR3nt: TGTGCCAGCAGACGGGACAGGGGAGCCACAACTAATGAAAAACTGTTTTTT
CDR3aa: CASRRDRGATTNEKLFF
j_gene: TRBJ1-4
abundance: .
d_gene: TRBD1
v_gene: TRBV7-8

CDR3nt: TGCAGTGCTAGTGGGGCCGGGAGCTCCTATAATTCACCCCTCCACTTT
CDR3aa: CSASGAGSSYNSPLHF
j_gene: TRBJ1-6
abundance: .
d_gene: .
v_gene: TRBV20-1

CDR3nt: TGTGCCTGGAGTGTACGGAGGAACACTGAAGCTTTCTTT
CDR3aa: CAWSVRRNTEAFF
j_gene: TRBJ1-1
abundance: .
d_gene: .
v_gene: TRBV30

CDR3nt: TGTGCCAGCAGCTTGGCAGTCCAAAATCAGCCCCAGCATTTT
CDR3aa: CASSLAVQNQPQHF
j_gene: TRBJ1-5
abundance: .
d_gene: .
v_gene: TRBV7-2

CDR3nt: TGTGCCAGTAGTATTAGTCCTAGCGGGGGGGCCGGAGGATACGAGCAGTACTTC
CDR3aa: CASSISPSGGAGGYEQYF
j_gene: TRBJ2-7
abundance: .
d_gene: TRBD2
v_gene: TRBV19

CDR3nt: TGCAGCGTTGCCCGCGCAGCCCCGAGCGGTTATGGCTACACCTTC
CDR3aa: CSVARAAPSGYGYTF
j_gene: TRBJ1-2
abundance: .
d_gene: .
v_gene: TRBV29-1

CDR3nt: TGTGCCAGCAGCTTAGGGCGGGGAGATAATTCACCCCTCCACTTT
CDR3aa: CASSLGRGDNSPLHF
j_gene: TRBJ1-6
abundance: few
d_gene: .
v_gene: TRBV7-3

CDR3nt: TGCGCCAGCAGCCCCCCGCGGGACACCATATATTTT
CDR3aa: CASSPPRDTIYF
j_gene: TRBJ1-3
abundance: .
d_gene: .
v_gene: TRBV5-1

CDR3nt: TGTGCCAGCAGCGTAGTCACAGTACCTGAAGCTTTCTTT
CDR3aa: CASSVVTVPEAFF
j_gene: TRBJ1-1
abundance: .
d_gene: .
v_gene: TRBV9

CDR3nt: TGTGCCAGCAGCCTCCGACCTGTGACTAGGAACACTGAAGCTTTCTTT
CDR3aa: CASSLRPVTRNTEAFF
j_gene: TRBJ1-1
abundance: few
d_gene: .
v_gene: TRBV7-8

CDR3nt: TGTGCCAGTAGCAGAGGACTAGCGGGGGGTTATCAAGAGACCCAGTACTTC
CDR3aa: CASSRGLAGGYQETQYF
j_gene: TRBJ2-5
abundance: .
d_gene: TRBD2
v_gene: TRBV19

CDR3nt: TGTGCCAGCAGTTCCACAGGGTGGGGTCAGCCCCAGCATTTT
CDR3aa: CASSSTGWGQPQHF
j_gene: TRBJ1-5
abundance: .
d_gene: .
v_gene: TRBV27

CDR3nt: TGTGCCAGCAGCTTAACCGAGCGGGCCAACACCGGGGAGCTGTTTTTT
CDR3aa: CASSLTERANTGELFF
j_gene: TRBJ2-2
abundance: .
d_gene: .
v_gene: TRBV7-8

CDR3nt: TGTGCCAGCAGCAAGGGGGCGGTGACGCAGTATTTT
CDR3aa: CASSKGAVTQYF
j_gene: TRBJ2-3
abundance: .
d_gene: TRBD1
v_gene: TRBV5-6

CDR3nt: TGCGCCAGCAGCTTGGGAAGGGGGGGACGAGGGGAGACCCAGTACTTC
CDR3aa: CASSLGRGGRGETQYF
j_gene: TRBJ2-5
abundance: .
d_gene: .
v_gene: TRBV5-1

CDR3nt: TGTGCCAGCAGCCACGGTCCGGGACAGCGATCCTACAATGAGCAGTTCTTC
CDR3aa: CASSHGPGQRSYNEQFF
j_gene: TRBJ2-1
abundance: .
d_gene: TRBD1
v_gene: TRBV27

CDR3nt: TGCAGCGTTGAAGATAGGCAGGGGATCGCTGAAGCTTTCTTT
CDR3aa: CSVEDRQGIAEAFF
j_gene: TRBJ1-1
abundance: .
d_gene: .
v_gene: TRBV29-1

CDR3nt: TGTGCCAGCAGTTACACAGGTCCGTGGGGCGAGCAGTACTTC
CDR3aa: CASSYTGPWGEQYF
j_gene: TRBJ2-7
abundance: .
d_gene: .
v_gene: TRBV6-5

CDR3nt: TGCGCCAGCAGCCTCGACAGTTCTGCGATGAACACTGAAGCTTTCTTT
CDR3aa: CASSLDSSAMNTEAFF
j_gene: TRBJ1-1
abundance: few
d_gene: .
v_gene: TRBV4-1

CDR3nt: TGTGCCAGTCATCAAACACGGGGGGCGGCGGGCAATCAGCCCCAGCATTTT
CDR3aa: CASHQTRGAAGNQPQHF
j_gene: TRBJ1-5
abundance: .
d_gene: .
v_gene: TRBV19

CDR3nt: TGTGCCAGTAGTTCCCACGAGGGGACAGGGGGTGGTCAGCCCCAGCATTTT
CDR3aa: CASSSHEGTGGGQPQHF
j_gene: TRBJ1-5
abundance: .
d_gene: TRBD1
v_gene: TRBV19

CDR3nt: TGTGCCAGCAGCTTCGACAGGGCCTACTATGGCTACACCTTC
CDR3aa: CASSFDRAYYGYTF
j_gene: TRBJ1-2
abundance: .
d_gene: TRBD1
v_gene: TRBV7-2

CDR3nt: TGTGCCAGTAGCGGGAACAAGAATTCACCCCTCCACTTT
CDR3aa: CASSGNKNSPLHF
j_gene: TRBJ1-6
abundance: few
d_gene: .
v_gene: TRBV19

CDR3nt: TGTGCCAGTACCTCGGACAGGGTTTATAATTCACCCCTCCACTTT
CDR3aa: CASTSDRVYNSPLHF
j_gene: TRBJ1-6
abundance: few
d_gene: TRBD1
v_gene: TRBV19

CDR3nt: TGTGCCAGTAGCAAACCTTCTGACTGGCCTGAGCAGTTCTTC
CDR3aa: CASSKPSDWPEQFF
j_gene: TRBJ2-1
abundance: .
d_gene: .
v_gene: TRBV19

CDR3nt: TGTGCCAGTAGGTCACAGGGTCGGCCCTACGAGCAGTACTTC
CDR3aa: CASRSQGRPYEQYF
j_gene: TRBJ2-7
abundance: .
d_gene: .
v_gene: TRBV19

CDR3nt: TGTGCCAGCAGCGTAGAAGAGGGCATGAACACTGAAGCTTTCTTT
CDR3aa: CASSVEEGMNTEAFF
j_gene: TRBJ1-1
abundance: .
d_gene: .
v_gene: TRBV9

CDR3nt: TGCGCCAGCAGAGCCGGGGGGGAGCCGAACACTGAAGCTTTCTTT
CDR3aa: CASRAGGEPNTEAFF
j_gene: TRBJ1-1
abundance: once
d_gene: .
v_gene: TRBV6-5

CDR3nt: TGTGCCAGTTCTAAGTTGGCAGGGGGCTCTCAGCCCCAGCATTTT
CDR3aa: CASSKLAGGSQPQHF
j_gene: TRBJ1-5
abundance: .
d_gene: TRBD1
v_gene: TRBV19

CDR3nt: TGTGCCAGCAGTTCCCCGACTAGCGGGGGGGACCAAGAGACCCAGTACTTC
CDR3aa: CASSSPTSGGDQETQYF
j_gene: TRBJ2-5
abundance: .
d_gene: TRBD2
v_gene: TRBV27

CDR3nt: TGTGCCAGCAAAGACAGGCTTAATTCACCCCTCCACTTT
CDR3aa: CASKDRLNSPLHF
j_gene: TRBJ1-6
abundance: .
d_gene: .
v_gene: TRBV2

CDR3nt: TGTGCCAGCAGCTCCCGGGGGACCCGATCCTACAATGAGCAGTTCTTC
CDR3aa: CASSSRGTRSYNEQFF
j_gene: TRBJ2-1
abundance: once
d_gene: .
v_gene: TRBV5-5

CDR3nt: TGTGCCAGCAGCCCTTCAGGGGATTCCACTGAAGCTTTCTTT
CDR3aa: CASSPSGDSTEAFF
j_gene: TRBJ1-1
abundance: .
d_gene: .
v_gene: TRBV7-9

CDR3nt: TGCGCCAGCAGCTTGACGCCAGGAGGGTCGAACACTGAAGCTTTCTTT
CDR3aa: CASSLTPGGSNTEAFF
j_gene: TRBJ1-1
abundance: .
d_gene: .
v_gene: TRBV5-1

CDR3nt: TGTGCCAGCAGCACCGGACAGGGGTATGGCTACACCTTC
CDR3aa: CASSTGQGYGYTF
j_gene: TRBJ1-2
abundance: once
d_gene: TRBD1
v_gene: TRBV9

CDR3nt: TGTGCCAGCAGCTTAGTCACAGGGGGAGACTATGGCTACACCTTC
CDR3aa: CASSLVTGGDYGYTF
j_gene: TRBJ1-2
abundance: once
d_gene: TRBD1
v_gene: TRBV11-2

CDR3nt: TGTGCCAGTAGTAAAGGACTAGCGGGTAAAGAGACCCAGTACTTC
CDR3aa: CASSKGLAGKETQYF
j_gene: TRBJ2-5
abundance: .
d_gene: TRBD2
v_gene: TRBV19